Below, 4 T cell receptor beta chains from the same sample are listed, as sequenced in a study of blood T cells in healthy people across ages. Primers used in a second PCR of about 7 to 12 cycles were a sample-barcoded 5' primer and a J-beta primer mix. TCRdb passed the 5' RACE reads through MiXCR, listing each CDR3 protein once. Of some 370,000 distinct CDR3 sequences listed, 50% to 60% were seen once; the top ten hold 45% to 65%. The specimen sequenced was blood. The receptor source for this set is a man aged 55 to 69 in good health.

The CDR3 DNA follows: TGTGCCAGCAGTGCGCAGGCCTATGGCTACACCTTC. Translating it yields CASSAQAYGYTF. This chain joins TRBV7-9 and TRBJ1-2; D unresolved. Between the trimmed V and J ends, which lost 6 bases and 4 bases, there was a span of 9 bases. Germline CDR1 and CDR2: SEHNR and FQNEAQ (reference sequence). The CDR3 totals 12 residues.

The CDR3: CASSVLLGGGGNEQFF. CDR3 coding DNA: TGTGCCAGCAGCGTCCTCTTAGGCGGGGGGGGGAATGAGCAGTTCTTC. The gene calls are TRBV9 and TRBJ2-1; 9 bases agree with TRBD2. From germline, CDR1 is SGDLS and CDR2 YYNGEE. The CDR3 has 16 residues. The trim removed 2 bases at V and 7 bases at J, leaving 10 bases unmatched.

This clonotype has more than one count but fewer than ten. This rearrangement joins TRBV6-1 to TRBJ2-1, with TRBD1 as a possible D gene (5 bases). There are 16 residues in the CDR3. Deletions cut 6 bases from V and 0 bases from J, with 15 bases between. Per germline, CDR1 MNHNS and CDR2 SASEGT. As DNA, the CDR3 is TGTGCCAGCAGAGGATCAGGGAAAGGCTCCTACAATGAGCAGTTCTTC. It encodes CASRGSGKGSYNEQFF.

This chain connects TRBV7-2 to TRBJ2-7; 9 bases map to TRBD2. TRBJ2-4 matches the DNA end more closely, so the J call is doubtful. In germline, CDR1 is SGHTA, CDR2 FQGNSA. The CDR3 is 15 residues long. Here the CDR3 reads CASSSGRAGGTIQYF. DNA for the CDR3: TGTGCCAGCAGCTCGGGACGAGCGGGGGGAACCATTCAGTACTTC.